This T cell receptor beta chain was identified during a study of T cells in Graves' hyperthyroidism and ophthalmopathy. Regarding the study as a whole: Ophthalmopathy cases were set apart from stable hyperthyroidism by a 13 V-J model.

Concerning this clonotype: What it binds is unknown. Germline and junction disagree at one end, which may indicate a read error.

Germline values: CDR1 LNHDA, CDR2 SQIVND (reference sequence). The CDR3 is 15 amino acids. RNA transcripts served as the template for amplifying TCR beta CDR3 regions. Using the HTBI primer set, a first-round RT-PCR was run on the TCR CDR3. TCRdb fed the multiplex PCR reads into MiXCR, producing one record per CDR3 protein. The sample yields 660,000 or so distinct CDR3 sequences, just under 45% seen once. The genes are TRBV19 and TRBJ1-5, with 7 bases that match TRBD1. The sequencing input was peripheral blood or thyroid tissue (not recorded which). This receptor was taken from an adult man with Graves' disease, either hyperthyroidism or ophthalmopathy (not recorded which). CDR3 coding DNA: TGTGCCAGCAGTACCGGGACAGCCTACGAGTTGTCCCAGCATTTT. The encoded protein is CASSTGTAYELSQHF.